This T cell receptor (beta chain) was sequenced in a study of human T cells and chemical hapten exposure. Looking at the study overall: Sensitization employed 2% DPC on around 2 cm by around 2 cm of upper inner arm skin. Diphenylcyclopropenone, dosed weekly to the scalp, was given to patients throughout the approximately 25-week study. Once 0.01% DPC had been applied to the upper back by patch test, readings were taken at 6 days. Study outcomes and limitations: TCRs at a frequency above 1 in 1000 stayed unchanged with DPC sensitization.

V lost 1 base, J lost 6 bases, and 10 bases lay in between. Germline assignment: CDR1 SGHTA and CDR2 FQGNSA. This CDR3 spans 13 amino acids. In TCRdb, the RACE reads were re-called with MiXCR into one record per CDR3 protein. The table has some 150,000 distinct CDR3 sequences, over 9.5% seen once. Time point denoted: patch test 2, 6 weeks after DPC sensitization. Treatment indicated: therapeutic diphenylcyclopropenone sensitization with weekly scalp DPC. This clonotype was recorded a few times. Its antigen is still unknown. This receptor was identified in a woman aged 45 to 65 with alopecia areata. Some clones in this sample may be carry-over from other donors' samples. Specimen: whole blood, collected in connection with sensitization to the hapten diphenylcyclopropenone (DPC). The chain employs TRBV7-2 and TRBJ2-7; tentatively, D is TRBD1 (5 bases). The CDR3 DNA follows: TGTGCCAGCAGCTTAGGGGGCTTCGCCGAGCAGTACTTC. It translates to CASSLGGFAEQYF.